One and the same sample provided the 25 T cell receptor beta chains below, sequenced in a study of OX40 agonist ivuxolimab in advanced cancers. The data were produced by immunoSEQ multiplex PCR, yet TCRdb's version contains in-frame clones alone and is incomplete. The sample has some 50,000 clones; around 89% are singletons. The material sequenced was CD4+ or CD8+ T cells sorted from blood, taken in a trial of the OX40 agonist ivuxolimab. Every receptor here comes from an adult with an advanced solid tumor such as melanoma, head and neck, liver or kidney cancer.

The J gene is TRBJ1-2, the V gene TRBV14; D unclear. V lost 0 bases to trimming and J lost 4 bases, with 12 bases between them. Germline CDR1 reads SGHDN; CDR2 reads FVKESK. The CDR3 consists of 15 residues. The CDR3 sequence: CASSQDLGTGYGYTF. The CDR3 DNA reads TGTGCCAGCAGCCAAGATCTGGGTACTGGCTATGGCTACACCTTC. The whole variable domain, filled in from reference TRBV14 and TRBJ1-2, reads EAGVTQFPSHSVIEKGQTVTLRCDPISGHDNLYWYRRVMGKEIKFLLHFVKESKQDESGMPNNRFLAERTGGTYSTLKVQPAELEDSGVYFCASSQDLGTGYGYTFGSGTRLTVV.

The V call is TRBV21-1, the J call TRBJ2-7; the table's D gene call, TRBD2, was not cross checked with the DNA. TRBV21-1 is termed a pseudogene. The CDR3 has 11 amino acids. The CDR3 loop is CASPNSYEQYF. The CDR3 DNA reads TGTGCCAGCCCTAACTCCTACGAGCAGTACTTC.

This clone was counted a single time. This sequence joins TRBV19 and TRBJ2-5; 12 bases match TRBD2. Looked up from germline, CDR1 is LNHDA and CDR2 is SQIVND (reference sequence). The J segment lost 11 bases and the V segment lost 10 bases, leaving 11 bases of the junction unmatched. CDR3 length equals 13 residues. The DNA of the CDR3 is TGTGCCACAGCGACTAGCGGGAGAGTTAGGCAGTACTTC. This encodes CATATSGRVRQYF.

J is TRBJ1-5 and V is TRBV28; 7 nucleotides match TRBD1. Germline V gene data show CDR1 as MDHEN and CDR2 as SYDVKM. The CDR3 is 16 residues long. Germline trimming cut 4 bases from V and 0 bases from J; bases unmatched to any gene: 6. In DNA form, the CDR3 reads TGTGCCAGCAGTTATCGTAACAGGGGTAGCAATCAGCCCCAGCATTTT. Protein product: CASSYRNRGSNQPQHF.

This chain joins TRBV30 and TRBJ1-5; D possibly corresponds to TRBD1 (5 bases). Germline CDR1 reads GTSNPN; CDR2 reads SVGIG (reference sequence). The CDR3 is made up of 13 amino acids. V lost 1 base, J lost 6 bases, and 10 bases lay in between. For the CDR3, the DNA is TGTGCCTGGAGTGGGGGCGCAGCTCAGCCCCAGCATTTT. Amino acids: CAWSGGAAQPQHF.

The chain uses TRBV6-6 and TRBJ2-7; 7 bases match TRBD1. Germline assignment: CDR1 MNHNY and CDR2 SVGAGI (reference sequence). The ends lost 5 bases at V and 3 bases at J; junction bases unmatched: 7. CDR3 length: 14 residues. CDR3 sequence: CASSIRAGGYEQYF. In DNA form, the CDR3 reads TGTGCCAGCAGTATCCGCGCAGGGGGCTACGAGCAGTACTTC.

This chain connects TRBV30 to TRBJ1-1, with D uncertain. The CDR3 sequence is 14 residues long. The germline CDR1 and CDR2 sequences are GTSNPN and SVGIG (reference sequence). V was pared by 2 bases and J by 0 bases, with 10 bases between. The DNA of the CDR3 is TGTGCCTGGAGTATCGAAGTCATGAACACTGAAGCTTTCTTT. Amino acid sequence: CAWSIEVMNTEAFF.

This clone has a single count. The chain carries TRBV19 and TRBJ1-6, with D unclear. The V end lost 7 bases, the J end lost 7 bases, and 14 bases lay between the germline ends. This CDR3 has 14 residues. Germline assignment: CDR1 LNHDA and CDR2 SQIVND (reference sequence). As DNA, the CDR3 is TGTGCCAGTAACTACCCACGGGAAAATTCACCCCTCCACTTT. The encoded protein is CASNYPRENSPLHF. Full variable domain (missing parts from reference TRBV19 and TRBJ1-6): DGGITQSPKYLFRKEGQNVTLSCEQNLNHDAMYWYRQDPGQGLRLIYYSQIVNDFQKGDIAEGYSVSREKKESFPLTVTSAQKNPTAFYLCASNYPRENSPLHFGNGTRLTVT.

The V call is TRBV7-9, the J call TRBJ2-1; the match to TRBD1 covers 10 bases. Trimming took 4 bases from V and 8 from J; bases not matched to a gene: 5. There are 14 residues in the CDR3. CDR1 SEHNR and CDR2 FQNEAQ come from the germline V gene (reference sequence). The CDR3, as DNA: TGTGCCAGCAGCTCGTTGGACAGGGGGGATGAGCAGTTCTTC. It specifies CASSSLDRGDEQFF.

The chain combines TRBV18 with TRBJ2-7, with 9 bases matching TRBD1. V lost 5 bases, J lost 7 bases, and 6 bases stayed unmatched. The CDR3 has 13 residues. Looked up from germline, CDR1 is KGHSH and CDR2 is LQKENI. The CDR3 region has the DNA TGTGCCAGCTCAGCCGGGACAGGGATGGAGCAGTACTTC. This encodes CASSAGTGMEQYF.

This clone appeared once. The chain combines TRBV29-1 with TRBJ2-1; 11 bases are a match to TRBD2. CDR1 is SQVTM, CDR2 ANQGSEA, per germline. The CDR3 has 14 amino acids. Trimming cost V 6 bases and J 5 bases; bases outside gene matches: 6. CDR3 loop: CSVGLAGANNEQFF. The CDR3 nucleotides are TGCAGCGTCGGACTAGCGGGTGCTAACAATGAGCAGTTCTTC.

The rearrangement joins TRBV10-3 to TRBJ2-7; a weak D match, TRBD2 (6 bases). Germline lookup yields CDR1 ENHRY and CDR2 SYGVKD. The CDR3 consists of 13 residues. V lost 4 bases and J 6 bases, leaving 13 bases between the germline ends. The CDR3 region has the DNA TGTGCCATCAGTGTCAGCCTCGGGGGCGAGCAGTACTTC. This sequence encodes CAISVSLGGEQYF.

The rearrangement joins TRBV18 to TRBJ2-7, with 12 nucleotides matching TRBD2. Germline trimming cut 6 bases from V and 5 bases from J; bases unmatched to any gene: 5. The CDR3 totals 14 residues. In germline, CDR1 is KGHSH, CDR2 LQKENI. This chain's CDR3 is CASSKTSGSDEQYF. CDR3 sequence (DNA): TGTGCCAGCTCGAAGACTAGCGGGAGTGACGAGCAGTACTTC.

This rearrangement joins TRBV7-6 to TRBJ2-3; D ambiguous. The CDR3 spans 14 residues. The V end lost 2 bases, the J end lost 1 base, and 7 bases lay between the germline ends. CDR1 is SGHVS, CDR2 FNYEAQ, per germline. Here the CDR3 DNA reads TGTGCCAGCAGCTTAAACCTCGGCACAGATACGCAGTATTTT. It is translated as CASSLNLGTDTQYF.

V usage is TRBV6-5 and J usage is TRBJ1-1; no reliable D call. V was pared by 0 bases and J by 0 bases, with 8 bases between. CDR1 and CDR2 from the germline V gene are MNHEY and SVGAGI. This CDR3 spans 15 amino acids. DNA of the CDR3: TGTGCCAGCAGTTACTCTCCAGCAGTGAACACTGAAGCTTTCTTT. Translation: CASSYSPAVNTEAFF.

CDR3 protein: CASSRPGQGGNTIYF. The CDR3 DNA reads as TGTGCCAGCAGCCGACCGGGACAGGGAGGTAACACCATATATTTT. V is TRBV5-4 and J is TRBJ1-3, with 9 bases aligning to TRBD1. The germline gives CDR1 SGHNT, CDR2 YYREEE (reference sequence). This CDR3 region has 15 residues. Unmatched junction bases numbered 9, after V lost 4 bases and J lost 7 bases.

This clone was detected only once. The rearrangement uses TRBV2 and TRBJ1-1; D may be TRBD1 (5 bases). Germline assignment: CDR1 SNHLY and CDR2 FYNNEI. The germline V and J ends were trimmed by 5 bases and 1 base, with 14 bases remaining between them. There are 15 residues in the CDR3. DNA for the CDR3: TGTGCCAGCAGTCGAAATAGCGACAGGAACACTGAAGCTTTCTTT. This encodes CASSRNSDRNTEAFF.

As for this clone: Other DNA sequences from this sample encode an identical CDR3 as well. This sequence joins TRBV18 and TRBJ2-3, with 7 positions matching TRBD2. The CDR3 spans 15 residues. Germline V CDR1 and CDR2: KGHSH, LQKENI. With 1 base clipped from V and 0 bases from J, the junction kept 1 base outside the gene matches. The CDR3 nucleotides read TGTGCCAGCTCACCACTTAGCGGGAGCACAGATACGCAGTATTTT. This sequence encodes CASSPLSGSTDTQYF.

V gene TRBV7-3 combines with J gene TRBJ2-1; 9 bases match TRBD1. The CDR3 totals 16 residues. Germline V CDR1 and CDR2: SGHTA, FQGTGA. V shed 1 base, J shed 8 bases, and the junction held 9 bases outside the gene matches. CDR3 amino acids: CASSLSPGQGAHEQFF. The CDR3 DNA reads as TGTGCCAGCAGCTTAAGCCCGGGACAGGGTGCCCATGAGCAGTTCTTC.

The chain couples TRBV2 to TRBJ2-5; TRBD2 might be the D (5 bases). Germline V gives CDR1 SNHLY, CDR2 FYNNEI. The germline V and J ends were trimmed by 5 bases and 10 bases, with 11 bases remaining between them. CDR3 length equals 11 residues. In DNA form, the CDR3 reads TGTGCCAGCAGTTCAGGAGCGGACCAGTACTTC. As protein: CASSSGADQYF.

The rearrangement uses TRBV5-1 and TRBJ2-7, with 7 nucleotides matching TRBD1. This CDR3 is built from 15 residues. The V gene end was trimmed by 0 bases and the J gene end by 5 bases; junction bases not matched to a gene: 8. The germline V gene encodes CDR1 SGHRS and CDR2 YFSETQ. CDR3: CASSLEGGAWDEQYF. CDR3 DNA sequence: TGCGCCAGCAGCTTGGAAGGGGGCGCATGGGACGAGCAGTACTTC. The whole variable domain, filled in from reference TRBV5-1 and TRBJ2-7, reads KAGVTQTPRYLIKTRGQQVTLSCSPISGHRSVSWYQQTPGQGLQFLFEYFSETQRNKGNFPGRFSGRQFSNSRSEMNVSTLELGDSALYLCASSLEGGAWDEQYFGPGTRLTVT.

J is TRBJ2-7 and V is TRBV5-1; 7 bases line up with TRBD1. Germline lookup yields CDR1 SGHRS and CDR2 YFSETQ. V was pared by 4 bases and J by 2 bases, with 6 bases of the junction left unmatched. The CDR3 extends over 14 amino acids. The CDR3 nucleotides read TGCGCCAGCAGCCTACAGGGGACCCCCTACGAGCAGTACTTC. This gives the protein CASSLQGTPYEQYF.

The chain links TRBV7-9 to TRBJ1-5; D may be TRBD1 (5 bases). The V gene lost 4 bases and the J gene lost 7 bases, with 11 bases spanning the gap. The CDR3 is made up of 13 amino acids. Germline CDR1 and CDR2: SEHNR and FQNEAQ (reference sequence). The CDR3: CASSSGVNQPQHF. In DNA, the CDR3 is TGTGCCAGCAGCTCGGGGGTCAACCAGCCCCAGCATTTT.

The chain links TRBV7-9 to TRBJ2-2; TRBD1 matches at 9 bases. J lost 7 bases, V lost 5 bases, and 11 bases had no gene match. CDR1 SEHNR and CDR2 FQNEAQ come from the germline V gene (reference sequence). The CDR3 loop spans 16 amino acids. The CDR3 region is CASSELGQGLGGELFF. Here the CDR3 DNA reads TGTGCCAGCAGCGAACTCGGACAGGGGCTGGGCGGGGAGCTGTTTTTT.

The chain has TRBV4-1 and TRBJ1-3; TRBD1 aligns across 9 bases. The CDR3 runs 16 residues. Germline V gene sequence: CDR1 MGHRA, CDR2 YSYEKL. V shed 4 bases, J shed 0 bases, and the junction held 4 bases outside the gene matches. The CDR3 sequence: CASSLRTGDSGNTIYF. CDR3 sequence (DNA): TGCGCCAGCAGCCTCCGGACAGGGGACTCTGGAAACACCATATATTTT.